This T cell receptor beta chain emerged from a study of PD-1 blockade in mismatch repair-deficient tumors. This table comes from immunoSEQ multiplex PCR, and its TCRdb copy is limited to in-frame clones, with some not included. Among 95,000 to 150,000 clones listed, about 88% were seen once. This clone was observed a single time. Sequencing was performed on peripheral blood, taken 44 weeks after starting pembrolizumab. This receptor was obtained from an adult with mismatch repair-deficient cancer.

CDR3 residues: CASSIDRTSGGYEQYF. The DNA for the CDR3 is TGTGCCAGTAGTATAGATCGGACTAGCGGAGGCTACGAGCAGTACTTC. The genes are TRBV19 and TRBJ2-7; TRBD2 matches at 10 bases. Germline V lookup: CDR1 LNHDA, CDR2 SQIVND (reference sequence). Germline trimming cut 0 bases from V and 3 bases from J; bases unmatched to any gene: 5. The CDR3 is 16 amino acids. Full variable domain (rest looked up from reference TRBV19 and TRBJ2-7): DGGITQSPKYLFRKEGQNVTLSCEQNLNHDAMYWYRQDPGQGLRLIYYSQIVNDFQKGDIAEGYSVSREKKESFPLTVTSAQKNPTAFYLCASSIDRTSGGYEQYFGPGTRLTVT.